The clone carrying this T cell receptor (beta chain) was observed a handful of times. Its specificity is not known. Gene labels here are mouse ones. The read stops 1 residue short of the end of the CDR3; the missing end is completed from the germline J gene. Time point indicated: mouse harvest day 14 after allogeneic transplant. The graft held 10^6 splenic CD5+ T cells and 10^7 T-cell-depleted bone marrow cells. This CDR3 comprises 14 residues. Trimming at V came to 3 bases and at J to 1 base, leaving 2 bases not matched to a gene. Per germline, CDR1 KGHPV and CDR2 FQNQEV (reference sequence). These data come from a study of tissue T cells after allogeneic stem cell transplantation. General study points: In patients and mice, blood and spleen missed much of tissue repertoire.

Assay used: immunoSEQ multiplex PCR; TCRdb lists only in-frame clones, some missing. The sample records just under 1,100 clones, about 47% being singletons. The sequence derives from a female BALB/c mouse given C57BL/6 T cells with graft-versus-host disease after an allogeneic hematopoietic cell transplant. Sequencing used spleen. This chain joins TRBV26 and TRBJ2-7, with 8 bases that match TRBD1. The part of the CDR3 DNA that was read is TGTGCCAGCAGTCTACGGACAGGGTCCTATGAACAGTAC. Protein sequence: CASSLRTGSYEQY. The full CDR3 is CASSLRTGSYEQYF.